This T cell receptor beta chain was documented in a study of blood T cell repertoires in COVID-19. Overall study: Some COVID-19 samples were acute and others convalescent; all came from the United States, Italy and Spain. T cells, B-cell-depleted T cells, or PBMCs provided the cDNA or gDNA that served as material.

Original data processing: Reference gene primer amplification gave nucleated cell count estimates. Data came from immunoSEQ multiplex PCR; TCRdb stores just in-frame clones and leaves some out. The V and J calls and clone size were taken over from that table, and D and trimming were inferred from the DNA. The data show approximately 110,000 clones, approximately 74% seen once. Enrolled during active infection, Seattle patients were then followed longitudinally. This sequence was found in a man older than 75 with COVID-19, enrolled during active disease. Sequencing used peripheral blood.

CDR3 bases: TGCGCCAGCAGCTTGGGGCCAACAGGGGACTATGGCTACACCTTC. Protein sequence: CASSLGPTGDYGYTF. The chain joins TRBV5-1 to TRBJ1-2; 7 positions match TRBD1. V shed 0 bases and J 3 bases; nucleotides not matched to a gene: 5. CDR1 SGHRS and CDR2 YFSETQ come from the germline V gene. The CDR3 covers 15 residues.